Listed below are T cell receptor beta chains from one sample, sequenced in a study of blood T cell repertoires in COVID-19. Repertoires were generated with immunoSEQ multiplex PCR, while TCRdb's copy carries only in-frame clones and drops some. The top ten hold roughly 7.5% of the sample, which has fewer than 200,000 clones, approximately 84% seen once. Sequences were obtained from peripheral blood. The receptors were gathered from a middle-aged man who had recovered from COVID-19. The CDR3 runs from the conserved cysteine through the conserved F or W. D genes are given only for firm matches. For some rows the clone size is stated as once, few or many, or as a class when expanded; others skip it.

>TRBV9|TRBJ2-5|-|TRBD1
TGTGCCAGCAGCCCCACACTCGGGACAGAAGAGACCCAGTACTTC
CASSPTLGTEETQYF
>TRBV3-1/TRBV3-2|TRBJ2-7|-|-
TGTGCCAGCAGCGTAATCGGTATGAGTCTCTACGAGCAGTACTTC
CASSVIGMSLYEQYF
>TRBV4-2|TRBJ2-7|-|-
TGTGCCAGCAGCCCCATACGCGGCGTTGGCGAGCAGTACTTC
CASSPIRGVGEQYF
>TRBV7-9|TRBJ2-1|-|-
TGTGCCAGCGGGGGGTTCAATGAGCAGTTCTTC
CASGGFNEQFF
>TRBV14|TRBJ2-7|-|-
TGTGCCAGCAGCCCCCAGTCGTCCTACGAGCAGTACTTC
CASSPQSSYEQYF
>TRBV12-3/TRBV12-4|TRBJ1-1|-|TRBD1
TGTGCCAGCAGCCAGGACAGGCGACGTGAAGCTTTCTTT
CASSQDRRREAFF
>TRBV4-1|TRBJ2-2|-|-
TGCGCCAGCAGCCAAGGGGGCTCCGGGGAGCTGTTTTTT
CASSQGGSGELFF
>TRBV28|TRBJ2-7|-|-
TGTGCCAGCAGTCTCCTCCAACAGGCTCCTGAGTCCTACGAGCAGTACTTC
CASSLLQQAPESYEQYF
>TRBV15|TRBJ2-3|-|TRBD2
TGTGCCACCAGCCCTCTGGGGGGGATGGCAGATACGCAGTATTTT
CATSPLGGMADTQYF
>TRBV7-2|TRBJ2-5|-|TRBD2
TGTGCCATTTCCAGGGCGGGGGGGATTGTGGAGACCCAGTACTTC
CAISRAGGIVETQYF
>TRBV12-3/TRBV12-4|TRBJ2-1|-|-
TGTGCCAGCAGTTTGGCGGGGAACAATGAGCAGTTCTTC
CASSLAGNNEQFF
>TRBV7-2|TRBJ2-1|-|TRBD2
TGTGCCAGCAGCTTAGGGTCTCTAGCGGGGGGGCTCAATGAGCAGTTCTTC
CASSLGSLAGGLNEQFF
>TRBV6-6|TRBJ1-4|-|-
TGTGCCAGCAGTTACCGGACAACAACTAATGAAAAACTGTTTTTT
CASSYRTTTNEKLFF
>TRBV5-6|TRBJ2-7|-|TRBD1
TGTGCCAGCAGCTTAGGACAGGGGCCTATATACTACGAGCAGTACTTC
CASSLGQGPIYYEQYF
>TRBV30|TRBJ2-5|-|-
TGTGCCTGGAGTAGTCGGGTCCAAGAGACCCAGTACTTC
CAWSSRVQETQYF
>TRBV7-2|TRBJ1-5|-|-
TGTGCCAGCAGCCCGAGTACAGGGACCAATCAGCCCCAGCATTTT
CASSPSTGTNQPQHF
>TRBV4-1|TRBJ1-5|-|-
TGCGCCAGCAGCCTTCCGGGGGATCAGCCCCAGCATTTT
CASSLPGDQPQHF
>TRBV29-1|TRBJ1-2|-|-
TGCAGCGTTGAATGGGGGGGGAACTATGGCTACACCTTC
CSVEWGGNYGYTF
>TRBV2|TRBJ2-2|-|TRBD2
TGTGCCAGCAGTAATGGGGGGGTCATCGGGGAGCTGTTTTTT
CASSNGGVIGELFF
>TRBV2|TRBJ1-1|once|-
TGTGCCAGCAGCGACGACACAAACACTGAAGCTTTCTTT
CASSDDTNTEAFF
>TRBV3-1/TRBV3-2|TRBJ2-7|-|-
TGTGCCAGCAGCCAAGGGATGGGGAGAGGGGAGCAGTACTTC
CASSQGMGRGEQYF
>TRBV28|TRBJ2-2|-|TRBD2
TGTGCCAGCAGGCGACTACTAGCGGGAGGTCCCAGCGGGGAGCTGTTTTTT
CASRRLLAGGPSGELFF
>TRBV6-2/TRBV6-3|TRBJ1-1|-|-
TGTGCCAGCAGTTTAGATGGAAGGGGGAACACTGAAGCTTTCTTT
CASSLDGRGNTEAFF
>TRBV28|TRBJ2-1|once|TRBD2
TGTGCCAGCAGTTTCGCGGGAGGGCCGGGTGAGCAGTTCTTC
CASSFAGGPGEQFF
>TRBV10-3|TRBJ1-2|-|-
TGTGCCTCCTCACAGGGTGGGTTTGATGGCTACACCTTC
CASSQGGFDGYTF
>TRBV4-3|TRBJ1-4|-|-
TGCGCCAGCAGCAAAAGTGGGGGAGGCGGTGAAAAACTGTTTTTT
CASSKSGGGGEKLFF
>TRBV27|TRBJ2-1|-|TRBD2
TGTGCCAGCACCCTTTTAGAGCGGGAGGCGTGGAATGAGCAGTTCTTC
CASTLLEREAWNEQFF
>TRBV11-3|TRBJ2-1|-|-
TGTGCCAGCAGCTACGGGACAAATGAGCAGTTCTTC
CASSYGTNEQFF
>TRBV24-1|TRBJ2-1|-|-
TGTGCCACCAGTGCTAGAACTCTCTACAATGAGCAGTTCTTC
CATSARTLYNEQFF